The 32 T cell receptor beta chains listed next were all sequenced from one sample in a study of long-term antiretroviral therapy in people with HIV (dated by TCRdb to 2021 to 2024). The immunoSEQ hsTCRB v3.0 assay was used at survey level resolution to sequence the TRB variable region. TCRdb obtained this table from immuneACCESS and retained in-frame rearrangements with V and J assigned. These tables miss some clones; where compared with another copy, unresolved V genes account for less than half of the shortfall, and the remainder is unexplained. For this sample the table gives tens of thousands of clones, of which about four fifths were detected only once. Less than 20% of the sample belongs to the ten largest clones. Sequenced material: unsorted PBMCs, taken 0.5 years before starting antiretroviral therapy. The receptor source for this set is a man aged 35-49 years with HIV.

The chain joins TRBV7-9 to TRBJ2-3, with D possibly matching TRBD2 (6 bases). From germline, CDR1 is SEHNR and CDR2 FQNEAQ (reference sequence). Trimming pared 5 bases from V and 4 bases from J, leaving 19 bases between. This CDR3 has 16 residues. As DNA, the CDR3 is TGTGCCAGCAGCCCTCGGACTATCGGAGCGGCAGATACGCAGTATTTT. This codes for CASSPRTIGAADTQYF.

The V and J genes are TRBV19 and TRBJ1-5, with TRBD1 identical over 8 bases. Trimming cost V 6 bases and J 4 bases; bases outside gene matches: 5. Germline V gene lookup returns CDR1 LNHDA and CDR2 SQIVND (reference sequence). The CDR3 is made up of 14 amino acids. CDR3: CASSGQGWNQPQHF. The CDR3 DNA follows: TGTGCCAGTAGCGGACAGGGTTGGAATCAGCCCCAGCATTTT.

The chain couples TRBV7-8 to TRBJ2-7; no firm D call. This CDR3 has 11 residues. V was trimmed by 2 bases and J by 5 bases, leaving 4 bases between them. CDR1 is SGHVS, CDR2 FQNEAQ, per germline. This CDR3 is CASSLTNEQYF. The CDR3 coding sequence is TGTGCCAGCAGCTTAACGAACGAGCAGTACTTC.

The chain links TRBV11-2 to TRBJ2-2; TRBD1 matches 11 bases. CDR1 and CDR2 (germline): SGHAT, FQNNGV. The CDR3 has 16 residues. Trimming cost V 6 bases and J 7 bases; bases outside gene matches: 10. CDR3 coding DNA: TGTGCCAGCAGTCAGATCCGGACAGGGGGCAACGGGGAGCTGTTTTTT. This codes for CASSQIRTGGNGELFF.

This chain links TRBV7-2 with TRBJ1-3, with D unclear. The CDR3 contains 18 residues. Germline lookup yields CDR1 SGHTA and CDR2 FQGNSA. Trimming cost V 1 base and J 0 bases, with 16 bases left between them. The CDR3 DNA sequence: TGTGCCAGCAGCTTAGTCCCCGCGGGCGGTACCTCTGGAAACACCATATATTTT. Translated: CASSLVPAGGTSGNTIYF.

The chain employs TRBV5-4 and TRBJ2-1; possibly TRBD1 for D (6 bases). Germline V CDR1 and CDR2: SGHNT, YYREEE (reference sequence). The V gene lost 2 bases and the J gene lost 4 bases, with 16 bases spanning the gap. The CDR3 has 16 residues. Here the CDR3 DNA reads TGTGCCAGCAGCTTATTACGTATAGGGGGATACAATGAGCAGTTCTTC. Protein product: CASSLLRIGGYNEQFF. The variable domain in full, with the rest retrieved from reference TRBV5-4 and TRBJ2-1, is ETGVTQSPTHLIKTRGQQVTLRCSSQSGHNTVSWYQQALGQGPQFIFQYYREEENGRGNFPPRFSGLQFPNYSSELNVNALELDDSALYLCASSLLRIGGYNEQFFGPGTRLTVL.

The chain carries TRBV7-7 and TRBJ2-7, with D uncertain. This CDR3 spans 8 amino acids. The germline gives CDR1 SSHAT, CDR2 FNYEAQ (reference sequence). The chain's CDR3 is CQGYEQYF. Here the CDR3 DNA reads TGTCAAGGGTACGAGCAGTACTTC.

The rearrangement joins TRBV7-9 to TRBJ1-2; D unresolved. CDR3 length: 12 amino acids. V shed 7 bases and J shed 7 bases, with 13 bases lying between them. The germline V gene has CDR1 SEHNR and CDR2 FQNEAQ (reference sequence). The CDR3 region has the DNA TGTGCCAGCAACCTCGGGAAGGGTGGCTACACCTTC. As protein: CASNLGKGGYTF.

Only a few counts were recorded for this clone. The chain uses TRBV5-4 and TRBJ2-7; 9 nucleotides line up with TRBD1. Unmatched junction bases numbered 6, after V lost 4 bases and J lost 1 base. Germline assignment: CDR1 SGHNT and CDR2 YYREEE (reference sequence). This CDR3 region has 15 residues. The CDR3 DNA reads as TGTGCCAGCAGCCCGGACAGGGGAACGTCCTACGAGCAGTACTTC. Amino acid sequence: CASSPDRGTSYEQYF.

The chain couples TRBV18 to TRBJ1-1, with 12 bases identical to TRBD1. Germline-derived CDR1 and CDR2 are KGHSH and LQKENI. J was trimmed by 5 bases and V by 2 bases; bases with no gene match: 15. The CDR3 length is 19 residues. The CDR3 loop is CASSPIRGTGGSVGTEAFF. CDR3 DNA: TGTGCCAGCTCACCAATCAGGGGGACAGGGGGCTCGGTGGGGACTGAAGCTTTCTTT. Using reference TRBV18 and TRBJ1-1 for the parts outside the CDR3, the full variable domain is NAGVMQNPRHLVRRRGQEARLRCSPMKGHSHVYWYRQLPEEGLKFMVYLQKENIIDESGMPKERFSAEFPKEGPSILRIQQVVRGDSAAYFCASSPIRGTGGSVGTEAFFGQGTRLTVV.

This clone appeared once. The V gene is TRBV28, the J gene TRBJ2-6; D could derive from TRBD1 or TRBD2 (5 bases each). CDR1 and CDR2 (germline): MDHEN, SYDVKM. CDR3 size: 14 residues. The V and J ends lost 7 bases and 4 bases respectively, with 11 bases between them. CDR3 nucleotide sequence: TGTGCCAGCAACGGGGCCTCCGGGGCCAACGTCCTGACTTTC. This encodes CASNGASGANVLTF.

The CDR3 nucleotides are TGTGCCAGCAGTACGGTTACAGGGGTCTACGAGCAGTACTTC. Residues: CASSTVTGVYEQYF. The gene calls are TRBV28 and TRBJ2-7, with 7 bases fitting TRBD1. Germline CDR1 reads MDHEN; CDR2 reads SYDVKM. This CDR3 region has 14 residues. Trimming took 5 bases from V and 3 from J; bases not matched to a gene: 7.

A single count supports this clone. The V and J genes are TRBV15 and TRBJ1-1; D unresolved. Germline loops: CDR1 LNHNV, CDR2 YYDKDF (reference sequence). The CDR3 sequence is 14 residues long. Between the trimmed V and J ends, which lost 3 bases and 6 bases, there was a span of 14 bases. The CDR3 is CATSSGRELAEAFF. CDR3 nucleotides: TGTGCCACCAGCAGCGGACGGGAATTAGCTGAAGCTTTCTTT.

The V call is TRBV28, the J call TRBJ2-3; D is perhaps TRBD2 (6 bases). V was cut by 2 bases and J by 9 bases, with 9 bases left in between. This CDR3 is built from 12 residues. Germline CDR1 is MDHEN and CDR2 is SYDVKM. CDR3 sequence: CASSLVRDTQYF. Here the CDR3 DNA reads TGTGCCAGCAGTTTAGTGCGGGACACGCAGTATTTT.

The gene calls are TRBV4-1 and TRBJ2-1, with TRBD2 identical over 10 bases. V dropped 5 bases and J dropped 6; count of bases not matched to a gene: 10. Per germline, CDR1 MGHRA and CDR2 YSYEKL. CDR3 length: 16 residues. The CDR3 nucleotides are TGCGCCAGCAGCTTCAGAGCGGGGGGGCCCGGCAATGAGCAGTTCTTC. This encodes CASSFRAGGPGNEQFF.

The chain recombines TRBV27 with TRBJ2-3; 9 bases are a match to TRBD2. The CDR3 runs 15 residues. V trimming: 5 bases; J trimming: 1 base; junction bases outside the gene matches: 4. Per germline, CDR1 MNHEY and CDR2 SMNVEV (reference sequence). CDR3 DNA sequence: TGTGCCAGCAGTAGGGGGACTAGCCGCACAGATACGCAGTATTTT. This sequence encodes CASSRGTSRTDTQYF.

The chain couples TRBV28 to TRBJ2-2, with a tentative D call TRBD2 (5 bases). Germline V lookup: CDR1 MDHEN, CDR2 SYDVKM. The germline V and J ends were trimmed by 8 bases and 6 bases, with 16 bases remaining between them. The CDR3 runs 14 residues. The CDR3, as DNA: TGTGCCAGCGCGCCGGGGTCTGACGCCGGGGAGCTGTTTTTT. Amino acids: CASAPGSDAGELFF.

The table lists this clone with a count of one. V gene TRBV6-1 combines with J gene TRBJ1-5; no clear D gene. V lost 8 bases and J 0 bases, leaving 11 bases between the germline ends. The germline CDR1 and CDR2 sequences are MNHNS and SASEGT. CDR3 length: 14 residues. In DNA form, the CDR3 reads TGTGCCAGCGGGTTTATTGATAGCAATCAGCCCCAGCATTTT. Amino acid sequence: CASGFIDSNQPQHF.

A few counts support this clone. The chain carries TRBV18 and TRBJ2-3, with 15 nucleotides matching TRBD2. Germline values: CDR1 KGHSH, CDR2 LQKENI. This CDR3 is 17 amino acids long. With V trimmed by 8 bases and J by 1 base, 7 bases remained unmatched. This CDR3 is CASPRTSGGVGTDTQYF. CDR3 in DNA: TGTGCCAGCCCACGGACTAGCGGGGGGGTGGGCACAGATACGCAGTATTTT.

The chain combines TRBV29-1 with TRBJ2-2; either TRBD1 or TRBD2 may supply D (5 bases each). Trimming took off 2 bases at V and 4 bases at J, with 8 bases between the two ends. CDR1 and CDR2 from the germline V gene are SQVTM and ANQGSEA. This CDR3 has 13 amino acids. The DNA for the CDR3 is TGCAGCGTTGAATTGGGGACCACCGGGGAGCTGTTTTTT. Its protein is CSVELGTTGELFF.

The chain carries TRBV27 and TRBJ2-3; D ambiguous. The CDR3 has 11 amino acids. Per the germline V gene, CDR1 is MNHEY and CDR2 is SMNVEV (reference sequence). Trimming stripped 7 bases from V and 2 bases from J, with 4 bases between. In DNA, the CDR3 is TGTGCCAGCACTGACACAGATACGCAGTATTTT. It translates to CASTDTDTQYF.

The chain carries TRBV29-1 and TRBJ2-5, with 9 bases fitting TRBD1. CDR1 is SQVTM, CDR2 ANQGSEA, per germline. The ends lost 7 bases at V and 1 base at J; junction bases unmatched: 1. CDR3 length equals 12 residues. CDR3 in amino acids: CSGQGVQETQYF. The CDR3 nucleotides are TGCAGCGGACAGGGGGTCCAAGAGACCCAGTACTTC.

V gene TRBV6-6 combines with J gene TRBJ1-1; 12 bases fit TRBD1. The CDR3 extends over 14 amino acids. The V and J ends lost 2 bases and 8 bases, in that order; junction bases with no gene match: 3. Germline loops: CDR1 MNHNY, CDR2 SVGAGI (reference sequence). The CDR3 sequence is CASSYPGTGGEAFF. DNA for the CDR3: TGTGCCAGCAGTTACCCCGGGACAGGGGGCGAAGCTTTCTTT.

DNA for the CDR3: TGTGCCAGCAGTGCAAAAGGTTGGTCACCCCTCCACTTT. This sequence encodes CASSAKGWSPLHF. The J gene is TRBJ1-6, the V gene TRBV6-5; D unresolved. CDR1 is MNHEY and CDR2 is SVGAGI in the germline V gene. CDR3 length: 13 amino acids. V shed 5 bases and J shed 10 bases, with 12 bases lying between them.

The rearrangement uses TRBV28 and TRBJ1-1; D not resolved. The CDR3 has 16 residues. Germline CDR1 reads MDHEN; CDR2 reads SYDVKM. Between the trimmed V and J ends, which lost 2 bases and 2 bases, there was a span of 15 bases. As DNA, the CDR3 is TGTGCCAGCAGTTTACTAAGAGGGATCCTAAACACTGAAGCTTTCTTT. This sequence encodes CASSLLRGILNTEAFF.

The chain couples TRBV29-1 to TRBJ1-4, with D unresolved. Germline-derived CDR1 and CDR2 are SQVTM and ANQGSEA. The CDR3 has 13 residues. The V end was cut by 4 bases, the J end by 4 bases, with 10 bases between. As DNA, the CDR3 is TGCAGCGTTGGAGGCAGGAGTAATGAAAAACTGTTTTTT. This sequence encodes CSVGGRSNEKLFF.

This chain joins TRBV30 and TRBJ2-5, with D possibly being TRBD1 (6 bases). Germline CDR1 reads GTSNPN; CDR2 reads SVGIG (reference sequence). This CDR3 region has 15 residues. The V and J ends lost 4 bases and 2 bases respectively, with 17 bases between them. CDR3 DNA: TGTGCCTGGAATAACCTGGGGGCCCCACAAGAGACCCAGTACTTC. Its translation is CAWNNLGAPQETQYF.

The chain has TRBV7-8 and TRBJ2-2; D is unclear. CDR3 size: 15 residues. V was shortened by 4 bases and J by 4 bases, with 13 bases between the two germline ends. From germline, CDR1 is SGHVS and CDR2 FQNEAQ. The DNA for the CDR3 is TGTGCCAGCAGCTCCAGAGGACCTACCACCGGGGAGCTGTTTTTT. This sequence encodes CASSSRGPTTGELFF. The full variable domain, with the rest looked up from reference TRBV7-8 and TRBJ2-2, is GAGVSQSPRYKVAKRGQDVALRCDPISGHVSLFWYQQALGQGPEFLTYFQNEAQLDKSGLPSDRFFAERPEGSVSTLKIQRTQQEDSAVYLCASSSRGPTTGELFFGEGSRLTVL.

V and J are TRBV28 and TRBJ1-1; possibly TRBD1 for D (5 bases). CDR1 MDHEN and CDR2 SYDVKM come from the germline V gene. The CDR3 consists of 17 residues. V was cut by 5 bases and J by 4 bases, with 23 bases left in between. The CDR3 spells CASSPPGPLPKGTEAFF. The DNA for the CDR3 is TGTGCCAGCAGTCCTCCGGGGCCCCTTCCTAAGGGCACTGAAGCTTTCTTT.

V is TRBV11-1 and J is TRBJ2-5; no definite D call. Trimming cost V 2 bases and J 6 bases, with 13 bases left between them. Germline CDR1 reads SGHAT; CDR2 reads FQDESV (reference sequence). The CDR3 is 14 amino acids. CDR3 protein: CASSLSLVRQTQYF. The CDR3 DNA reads TGTGCCAGCAGCTTAAGTCTGGTACGGCAGACCCAGTACTTC. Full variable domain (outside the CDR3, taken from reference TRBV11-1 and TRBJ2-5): EAEVAQSPRYKITEKSQAVAFWCDPISGHATLYWYRQILGQGPELLVQFQDESVVDDSQLPKDRFSAERLKGVDSTLKIQPAELGDSAMYLCASSLSLVRQTQYFGPGTRLLVL.

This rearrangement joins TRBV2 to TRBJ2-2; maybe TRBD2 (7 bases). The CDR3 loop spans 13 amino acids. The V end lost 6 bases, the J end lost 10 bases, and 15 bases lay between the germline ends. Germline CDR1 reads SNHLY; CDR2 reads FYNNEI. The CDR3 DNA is TGTGCCAGCAGAGGGGGGGGTAGGGAGGAGCTGTTTTTT. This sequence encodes CASRGGGREELFF.

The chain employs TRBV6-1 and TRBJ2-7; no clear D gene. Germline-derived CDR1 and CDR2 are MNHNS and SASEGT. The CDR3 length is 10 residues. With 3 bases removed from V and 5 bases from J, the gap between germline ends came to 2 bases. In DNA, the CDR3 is TGTGCCAGCAGTGATGACGAGCAGTACTTC. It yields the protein CASSDDEQYF.